Listed below are T cell receptor beta chains from one sample, sequenced in a study of T-cell memory formation after mild COVID-19. MiXCR was run by TCRdb on the 5' RACE reads, yielding one entry per CDR3 protein. The table records 25,000 to 35,000 distinct CDR3 sequences, around 6.8% of them present only once. The sample comprised PBMCs or a T cell subset sorted from them (not recorded which). Receptors were obtained from an adult woman who had mild COVID-19 (a few samples of this study predate the infection). Cell type and time point are not known. The CDR3 runs from the conserved cysteine through the conserved F or W. Fields, in order: J gene, clone size, V gene, D gene, CDR3 protein, CDR3 DNA. A D gene is named only where the DNA matches it firmly. A clone size is listed for some rows: how often the clone was seen (once, few, many), or a class if it is expanded.

>TRBJ2-5|many|TRBV7-8|TRBD1
CASSLTGTGSIGETQYF
TGTGCCAGCAGCTTAACGGGGACAGGGTCGATCGGGGAGACCCAGTACTTC
>TRBJ2-5|many|TRBV7-3|.
CASSPTTRSETQYF
TGTGCCAGCAGCCCTACGACTAGGTCGGAGACCCAGTACTTC
>TRBJ2-1|many|TRBV29-1|.
CSVGVPYNEQFF
TGCAGCGTTGGGGTCCCTTACAATGAGCAGTTCTTC
>TRBJ1-4|many|TRBV12-3/TRBV12-4|.
CASSFRDPSNEKLFF
TGTGCCAGCAGTTTCAGGGACCCTAGCAATGAAAAACTGTTTTTT
>TRBJ1-2|.|TRBV19|.
CASSPIGTPYYGYTF
TGTGCCAGTAGTCCAATAGGGACACCCTACTATGGCTACACCTTC
>TRBJ2-7|many|TRBV7-9|.
CASSPRFVEQYF
TGTGCCAGCAGCCCTAGATTCGTCGAGCAGTACTTC
>TRBJ1-1|many|TRBV20-1|.
CSANQMNTEAFF
TGCAGTGCCAATCAGATGAACACTGAAGCTTTCTTT
>TRBJ2-5|many|TRBV20-1|.
CSATGEGFKETQYF
TGCAGTGCCACCGGTGAGGGGTTTAAAGAGACCCAGTACTTC
>TRBJ2-3|.|TRBV6-2/TRBV6-3|.
CASNRLESSTDTQYF
TGTGCCAGCAATCGACTAGAATCCAGCACAGATACGCAGTATTTT
>TRBJ1-1|many|TRBV6-4|.
CASSDSGQGNTEAFF
TGTGCCAGCAGTGACTCTGGGCAGGGGAACACTGAAGCTTTCTTT
>TRBJ2-3|many|TRBV12-3/TRBV12-4|TRBD2
CASSLGLASTTDTQYF
TGTGCCAGCAGTCTGGGACTAGCTAGTACCACAGATACGCAGTATTTT
>TRBJ1-1|.|TRBV2|.
CASSPLTVDTEAFF
TGTGCCAGCAGTCCATTGACTGTAGACACTGAAGCTTTCTTT